What follows are 15 T cell receptor beta chains derived from one specimen sequenced in a study of blood T cell repertoires in COVID-19. The protocol was immunoSEQ multiplex PCR, while the TCRdb copy is restricted to in-frame clones and leaves out a portion. The sample holds 200,000 to 250,000 clones, 84% seen once. The sequenced sample consisted of peripheral blood. Source of these receptors: a woman aged 80 or over with COVID-19, enrolled during active disease.

This sequence joins TRBV9 and TRBJ2-5; possible D gene TRBD2, 6 bases. The germline V gene has CDR1 SGDLS and CDR2 YYNGEE. Trimming removed 2 bases from V and 2 bases from J, with 10 bases in between. The CDR3 has 14 amino acids. CDR3 sequence reads: CASSVGTQQETQYF. As DNA, the CDR3 is TGTGCCAGCAGCGTGGGGACTCAACAAGAGACCCAGTACTTC.

The rearrangement uses TRBV3-1 (or the pseudogene TRBV3-2) and TRBJ2-1, with 8 bases aligning to TRBD2. Trimming cost V 4 bases and J 4 bases; bases outside gene matches: 9. Germline CDR1 reads LGHDT; CDR2 reads YNNKEL (reference sequence). The CDR3 is 16 amino acids. DNA of the CDR3: TGTGCCAGCAGCCCAGAAACGGGGGGGGTTTACAATGAGCAGTTCTTC. Its translation: CASSPETGGVYNEQFF.

The chain carries TRBV5-4 and TRBJ2-1, with a weak D call TRBD1 (6 bases). V dropped 4 bases and J dropped 0 bases, with 14 bases sitting between them. CDR1 is SGHNT and CDR2 is YYREEE in the germline V gene (reference sequence). The CDR3 is 16 residues long. The CDR3 region is CASSIGGSGSYNEQFF. CDR3 coding DNA: TGTGCCAGCAGCATTGGGGGCAGCGGCTCCTACAATGAGCAGTTCTTC.

The chain employs TRBV5-4 and TRBJ1-2; the D gene is possibly TRBD1 (6 bases). CDR1 SGHNT and CDR2 YYREEE come from the germline V gene (reference sequence). Trimming removed 5 bases at V and 4 bases at J, with 21 bases between. The CDR3 consists of 16 residues. The CDR3 nucleotides read TGTGCCAGCAGTCCTAAGGGGGGGCAGGGAGTCTATGGCTACACCTTC. Translation: CASSPKGGQGVYGYTF. The full variable domain, completed using reference TRBV5-4 and TRBJ1-2, is ETGVTQSPTHLIKTRGQQVTLRCSSQSGHNTVSWYQQALGQGPQFIFQYYREEENGRGNFPPRFSGLQFPNYSSELNVNALELDDSALYLCASSPKGGQGVYGYTFGSGTRLTVV.

This clone was picked up a small number of times. The chain is built from TRBV18 and TRBJ1-5, with TRBD1 as a possible D gene (5 bases). The CDR3 is 15 amino acids. Germline-derived CDR1 and CDR2 are KGHSH and LQKENI. V was cut by 0 bases and J by 2 bases, with 8 bases left in between. CDR3 region: CASSPPGGGNQPQHF. For the CDR3, the DNA is TGTGCCAGCTCACCACCGGGGGGGGGCAATCAGCCCCAGCATTTT.

This chain links TRBV19 with TRBJ2-7; TRBD2 matches at 13 bases. The J segment lost 3 bases and the V segment lost 7 bases, leaving 6 bases of the junction unmatched. Germline V lookup: CDR1 LNHDA, CDR2 SQIVND (reference sequence). The CDR3 loop spans 15 amino acids. CDR3: CASTPGLAGVYEQYF. The CDR3 DNA is TGTGCCAGTACCCCCGGACTAGCGGGAGTCTACGAGCAGTACTTC.

The rearrangement uses TRBV5-5 and TRBJ1-1, with D unresolved. V dropped 0 bases and J dropped 0 bases, with 9 bases sitting between them. The CDR3 has 15 residues. Per germline, CDR1 SGHKS and CDR2 YYEKEE (reference sequence). CDR3 protein: CASSLEYTMNTEAFF. DNA of the CDR3: TGTGCCAGCAGCTTGGAGTATACAATGAACACTGAAGCTTTCTTT. The variable domain in full, completed from reference TRBV5-5 and TRBJ1-1, reads DAGVTQSPTHLIKTRGQQVTLRCSPISGHKSVSWYQQVLGQGPQFIFQYYEKEERGRGNFPDRFSARQFPNYSSELNVNALLLGDSALYLCASSLEYTMNTEAFFGQGTRLTVV.

This clone was seen once. Here the CDR3 DNA reads TGTGCCAGCAGTTTATTTCCCCCGGGACTAGCGGGAGTCGGTGAGCAGTACTTC. Translated, it gives CASSLFPPGLAGVGEQYF. The chain recombines TRBV27 with TRBJ2-7; 14 bases map to TRBD2. CDR1 MNHEY and CDR2 SMNVEV come from the germline V gene (reference sequence). With V trimmed by 1 base and J by 7 bases, 12 bases remained unmatched. This CDR3 region has 18 residues.

Here the CDR3 reads CASSSPSGLTGELFF. CDR3 nucleotide sequence: TGTGCCAGCAGCTCGCCCAGCGGGTTAACCGGGGAGCTGTTTTTT. The chain employs TRBV5-5 and TRBJ2-2, with a tentative D call TRBD2 (6 bases). CDR1 SGHKS and CDR2 YYEKEE come from the germline V gene (reference sequence). There are 15 residues in the CDR3. V was shortened by 3 bases and J by 5 bases, with 14 bases between the two germline ends.

V is TRBV7-3 and J is TRBJ2-2; D is undetermined. The V gene's germline CDR1 is SGHTA and CDR2 FQGTGA. Trimming took 5 bases from V and 6 from J, leaving 10 bases between them. The CDR3 is 13 amino acids. Written as DNA, the CDR3 is TGTGCCAGCAGCCGCCTAGGTTCCGGGGAGCTGTTTTTT. It yields the protein CASSRLGSGELFF.

CDR3 sequence: CASSQQGFAGETQYF. In DNA, the CDR3 is TGTGCCAGCAGTCAGCAGGGGTTTGCCGGGGAGACCCAGTACTTC. The genes are TRBV7-9 and TRBJ2-5; a possible D gene is TRBD1 (6 bases). CDR1 is SEHNR and CDR2 is FQNEAQ in the germline V gene (reference sequence). V lost 6 bases and J lost 5, with 19 bases in between. The CDR3 runs 15 residues.

This chain uses TRBV15 with TRBJ1-1; D is possibly TRBD1 (5 bases). Germline V CDR1 and CDR2: LNHNV, YYDKDF (reference sequence). This CDR3 region has 14 residues. Trimming took 5 bases from V and 0 from J, leaving 10 bases between them. The CDR3 is CATSRAGMNTEAFF. In DNA, the CDR3 is TGTGCCACCAGCCGGGCAGGGATGAACACTGAAGCTTTCTTT.

This clone appeared once. The V and J genes are TRBV15 and TRBJ1-1; D not resolved. There are 15 residues in the CDR3. Germline-derived CDR1 and CDR2 are LNHNV and YYDKDF (reference sequence). V was cut by 0 bases and J by 11 bases, with 19 bases left in between. The CDR3 DNA reads TGTGCCACCAGCAGAGATCGGGTGAACATCCCGGGGGCTTTCTTT. It is translated as CATSRDRVNIPGAFF.

V and J are TRBV5-1 and TRBJ1-1, with D possibly matching TRBD1 (6 bases). The V end was cut by 0 bases, the J end by 3 bases, with 9 bases between. The CDR3 is made up of 14 amino acids. CDR1 and CDR2 (germline): SGHRS, YFSETQ. CDR3 DNA: TGCGCCAGCAGCTTGGTGGGGGCGGACACTGAAGCTTTCTTT. As protein: CASSLVGADTEAFF. The variable domain in full, with the rest retrieved from reference TRBV5-1 and TRBJ1-1, is KAGVTQTPRYLIKTRGQQVTLSCSPISGHRSVSWYQQTPGQGLQFLFEYFSETQRNKGNFPGRFSGRQFSNSRSEMNVSTLELGDSALYLCASSLVGADTEAFFGQGTRLTVV.

V usage is TRBV20-1 and J usage is TRBJ1-1; D is unclear. The germline V gene encodes CDR1 DFQATT and CDR2 SNEGSKA (reference sequence). V was clipped by 3 bases and J by 3 bases, with 8 bases between them. The CDR3 covers 12 residues. CDR3 in DNA: TGCAGTGCTAGTCACCGGGACACTGAAGCTTTCTTT. Its protein is CSASHRDTEAFF.